This T cell receptor (beta chain) was recovered during a study of cytomegalovirus exposure and HLA in healthy donors. The PCR had 60 Vbeta and 13 Jbeta primers. The table came from immunoSEQ multiplex PCR; TCRdb's copy has only in-frame clones and leaves some out. Its table records around 70,000 clones. The CDR3 consists of 17 residues. V was clipped by 0 bases and J by 4 bases, with 16 bases between them. Germline V gives CDR1 MGHRA, CDR2 YSYEKL. The chain employs TRBV4-1 and TRBJ1-3; D is unresolved. The sample taken for sequencing was PBMCs. The source of this sequence is a woman aged 30 to 39 in good health and CMV-seronegative. The CDR3 loop is CASSQDSIPGRGNTIYF. In nucleotides, the CDR3 is TGCGCCAGCAGCCAAGATTCGATTCCGGGAAGGGGAAACACCATATATTTT.